This T cell receptor (beta chain) was obtained from a study of blood T cell repertoires in COVID-19. Study in general: The United States, Italy and Spain were the sources of the acute and convalescent COVID-19 samples. T cells, B-cell-depleted T cells, or PBMCs supplied cDNA or gDNA.

Looked up from germline, CDR1 is SGHDT and CDR2 is YYEEEE. This CDR3 has 12 amino acids. V gave up 1 base and J gave up 4 bases, with 4 bases separating them. Methods used by the authors: How many nucleated cells were present was estimated from reference gene primer amplification. Produced via immunoSEQ multiplex PCR; TCRdb's table is partial and in-frame only. The V and J calls and clone size are taken from that table; D and trimming were inferred from the DNA. The data contain more than 250,000 clones, roughly 90% of them singletons. Input material: peripheral blood. The receptor's source is a man younger than 35 who had recovered from COVID-19. The chain links TRBV5-6 to TRBJ2-3; the D is unclear. This CDR3 is CASSLSADTQYF. For the CDR3, the DNA is TGTGCCAGCAGCTTGAGCGCAGATACGCAGTATTTT. The full variable domain, completed using reference TRBV5-6 and TRBJ2-3, is DAGVTQSPTHLIKTRGQQVTLRCSPKSGHDTVSWYQQALGQGPQFIFQYYEEEERQRGNFPDRFSGHQFPNYSSELNVNALLLGDSALYLCASSLSADTQYFGPGTRLTVL.